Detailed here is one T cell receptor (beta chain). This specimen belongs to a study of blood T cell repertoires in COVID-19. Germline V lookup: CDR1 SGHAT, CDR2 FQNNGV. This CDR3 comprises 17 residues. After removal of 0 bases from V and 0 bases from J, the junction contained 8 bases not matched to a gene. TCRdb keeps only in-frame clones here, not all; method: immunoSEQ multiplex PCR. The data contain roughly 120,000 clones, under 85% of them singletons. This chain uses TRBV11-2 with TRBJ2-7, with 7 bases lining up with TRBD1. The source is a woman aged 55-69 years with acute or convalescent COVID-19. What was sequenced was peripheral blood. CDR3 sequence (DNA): TGTGCCAGCAGCTTAGACCGACAGGGTTGGGGCTCCTACGAGCAGTACTTC. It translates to CASSLDRQGWGSYEQYF.